This T cell receptor beta chain was documented in a study of Ad26.COV2.S vaccination and SARS-CoV-2 variants. On the study more broadly: The Ad26.COV2.S arm of the COV1001 trial was where the donor was placed. Doses of Ad26.COV2.S were injected into muscle once or twice, 56 days apart.

Treatment defined: roughly 18 received Ad26.COV2.S at low or high dose, single or two shots; several received placebo; per-sample allocation not given. At day 63 after the first vaccine or placebo injection, samples were drawn. Built on an Ad26 vector, the vaccine expressed Wuhan-strain SARS-CoV-2 spike. The repertoire was sequenced with immunoSEQ multiplex PCR; TCRdb's copy has only in-frame clones and lacks some. The table includes about 480,000 clones, 87% detected once. The trim removed 4 bases at V and 5 bases at J, leaving 17 bases unmatched. The CDR3 runs 18 residues. Germline V gene lookup returns CDR1 MNHEY and CDR2 SVGEGT.

The specimen was peripheral blood, collected in a trial of Ad26.COV2.S vaccine versus placebo. This receptor was identified in a person between 18 and 60 years old who received the Ad26.COV2.S COVID-19 vaccine or a placebo. The genes are TRBV6-2 or TRBV6-3 and TRBJ2-1; 7 positions match TRBD1. CDR3 sequence reads: CASSFPSRSGTDNNEQFF. DNA of the CDR3: TGTGCCAGCAGTTTCCCTTCTCGCTCCGGGACAGATAACAATGAGCAGTTCTTC.